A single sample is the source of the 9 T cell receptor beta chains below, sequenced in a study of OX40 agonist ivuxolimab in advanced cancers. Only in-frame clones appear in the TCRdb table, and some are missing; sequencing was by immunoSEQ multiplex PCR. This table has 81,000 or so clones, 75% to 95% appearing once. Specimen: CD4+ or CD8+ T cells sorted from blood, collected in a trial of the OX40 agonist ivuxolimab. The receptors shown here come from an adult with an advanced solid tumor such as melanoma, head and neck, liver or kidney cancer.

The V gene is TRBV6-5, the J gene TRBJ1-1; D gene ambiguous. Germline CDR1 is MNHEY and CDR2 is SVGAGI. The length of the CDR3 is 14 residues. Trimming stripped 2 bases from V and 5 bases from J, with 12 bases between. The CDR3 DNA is TGTGCCAGCAGTTACGCGGCCTTGGGGACTGAAGCTTTCTTT. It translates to CASSYAALGTEAFF.

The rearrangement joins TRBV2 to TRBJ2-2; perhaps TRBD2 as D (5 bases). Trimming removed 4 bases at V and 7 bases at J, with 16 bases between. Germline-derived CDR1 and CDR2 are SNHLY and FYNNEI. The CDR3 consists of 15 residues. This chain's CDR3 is CASSGSEGRVGELFF. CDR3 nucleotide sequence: TGTGCCAGCAGTGGGTCGGAAGGGCGGGTCGGGGAGCTGTTTTTT.

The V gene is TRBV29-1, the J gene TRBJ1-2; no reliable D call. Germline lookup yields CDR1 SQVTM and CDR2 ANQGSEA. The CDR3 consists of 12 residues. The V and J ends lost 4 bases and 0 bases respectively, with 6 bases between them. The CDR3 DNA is TGCAGCGTTGCCGGGACTAACTATGGCTACACCTTC. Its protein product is CSVAGTNYGYTF.

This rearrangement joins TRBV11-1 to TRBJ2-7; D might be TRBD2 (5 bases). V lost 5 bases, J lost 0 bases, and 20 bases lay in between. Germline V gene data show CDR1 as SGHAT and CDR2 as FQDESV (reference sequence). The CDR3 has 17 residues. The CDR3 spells CASSAALDSGSSYEQYF. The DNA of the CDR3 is TGTGCCAGCAGCGCCGCCCTTGACTCTGGGAGCTCCTACGAGCAGTACTTC.

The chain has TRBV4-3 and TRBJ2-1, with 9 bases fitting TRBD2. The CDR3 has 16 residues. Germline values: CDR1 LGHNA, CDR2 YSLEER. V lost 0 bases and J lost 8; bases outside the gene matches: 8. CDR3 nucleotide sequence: TGCGCCAGCAGCCAAGAGGCCCTAGCGGGGTTCTATGAGCAGTTCTTC. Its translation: CASSQEALAGFYEQFF.

This CDR3 reads CASSLAGGGQPQHF. DNA of the CDR3: TGTGCCAGCAGTTTGGCGGGGGGCGGCCAGCCCCAGCATTTT. V and J are TRBV27 and TRBJ1-5; a weak D match, TRBD1 (6 bases). V gave up 3 bases and J gave up 7 bases, with 13 bases separating them. Germline values: CDR1 MNHEY, CDR2 SMNVEV (reference sequence). This CDR3 has 14 amino acids.

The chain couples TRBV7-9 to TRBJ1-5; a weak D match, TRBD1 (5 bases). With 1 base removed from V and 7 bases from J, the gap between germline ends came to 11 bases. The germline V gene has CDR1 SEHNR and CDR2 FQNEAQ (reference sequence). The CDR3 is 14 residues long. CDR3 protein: CASSLGQGEQPQHF. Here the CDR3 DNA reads TGTGCCAGCAGCTTAGGGCAGGGAGAACAGCCCCAGCATTTT. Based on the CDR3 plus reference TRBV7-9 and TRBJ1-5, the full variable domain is DTGVSQNPRHKITKRGQNVTFRCDPISEHNRLYWYRQTLGQGPEFLTYFQNEAQLEKSRLLSDRFSAERPKGSFSTLEIQRTEQGDSAMYLCASSLGQGEQPQHFGDGTRLSIL.

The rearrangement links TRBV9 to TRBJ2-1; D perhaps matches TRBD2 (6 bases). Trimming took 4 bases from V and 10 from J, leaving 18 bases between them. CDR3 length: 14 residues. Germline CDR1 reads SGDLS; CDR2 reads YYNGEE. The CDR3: CASSPKMGGREQFF. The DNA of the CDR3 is TGTGCCAGCAGCCCGAAAATGGGGGGTAGGGAGCAGTTCTTC.

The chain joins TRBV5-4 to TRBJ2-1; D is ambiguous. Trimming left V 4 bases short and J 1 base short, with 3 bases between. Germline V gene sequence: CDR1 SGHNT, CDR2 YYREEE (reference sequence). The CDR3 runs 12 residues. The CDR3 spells CASSLSYNEQFF. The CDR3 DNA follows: TGTGCCAGCAGCCTGTCCTACAATGAGCAGTTCTTC.